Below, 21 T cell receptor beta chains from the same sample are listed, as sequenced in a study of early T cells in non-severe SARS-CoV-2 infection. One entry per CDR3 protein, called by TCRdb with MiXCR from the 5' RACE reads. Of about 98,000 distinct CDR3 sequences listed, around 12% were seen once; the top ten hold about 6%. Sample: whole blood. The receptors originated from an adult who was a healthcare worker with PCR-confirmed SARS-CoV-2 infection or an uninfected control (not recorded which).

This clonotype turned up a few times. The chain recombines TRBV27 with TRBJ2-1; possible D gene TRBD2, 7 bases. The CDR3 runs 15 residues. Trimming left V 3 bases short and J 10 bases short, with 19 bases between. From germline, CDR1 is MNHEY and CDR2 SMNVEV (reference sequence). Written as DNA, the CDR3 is TGTGCCAGCAGTTTTGTGGCGGGGGCGGTAATGGAGCAGTTCTTC. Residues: CASSFVAGAVMEQFF.

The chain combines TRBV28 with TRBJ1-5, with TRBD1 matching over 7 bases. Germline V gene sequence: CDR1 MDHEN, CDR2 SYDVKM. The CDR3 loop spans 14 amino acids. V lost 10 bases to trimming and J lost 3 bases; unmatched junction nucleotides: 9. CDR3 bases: TGTGCCACCAACAGGGGCTCAGTCAATCAGCCCCAGCATTTT. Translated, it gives CATNRGSVNQPQHF.

This CDR3 reads CASSLERGDTQYF. Here the CDR3 DNA reads TGTGCCAGCAGCTTAGAGCGGGGGGATACGCAGTATTTT. The chain joins TRBV11-2 to TRBJ2-3, with TRBD2 identical over 7 bases. Germline CDR1 is SGHAT and CDR2 is FQNNGV. Unmatched junction bases numbered 0, after V lost 0 bases and J lost 6 bases. The CDR3 covers 13 residues. Looking up the rest from reference TRBV11-2 and TRBJ2-3 gives the full variable domain: EAGVAQSPRYKIIEKRQSVAFWCNPISGHATLYWYQQILGQGPKLLIQFQNNGVVDDSQLPKDRFSAERLKGVDSTLKIQPAKLEDSAVYLCASSLERGDTQYFGPGTRLTVL.

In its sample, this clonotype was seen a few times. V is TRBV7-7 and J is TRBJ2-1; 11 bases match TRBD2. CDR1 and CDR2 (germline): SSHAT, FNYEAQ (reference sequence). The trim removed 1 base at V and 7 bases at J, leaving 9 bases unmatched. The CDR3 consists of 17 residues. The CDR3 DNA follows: TGTGCCAGCAGCTTAGGCTCGGGACTAGCGGCGGGAAATGAGCAGTTCTTC. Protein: CASSLGSGLAAGNEQFF.

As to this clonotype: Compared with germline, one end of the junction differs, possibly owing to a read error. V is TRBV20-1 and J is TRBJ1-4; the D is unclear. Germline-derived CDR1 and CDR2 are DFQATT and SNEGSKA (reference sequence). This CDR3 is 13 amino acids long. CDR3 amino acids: CSTRGLGNEKLFF. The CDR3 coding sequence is TGCAGTACTAGAGGCCTTGGTAATGAAAAACTGTTTTTT.

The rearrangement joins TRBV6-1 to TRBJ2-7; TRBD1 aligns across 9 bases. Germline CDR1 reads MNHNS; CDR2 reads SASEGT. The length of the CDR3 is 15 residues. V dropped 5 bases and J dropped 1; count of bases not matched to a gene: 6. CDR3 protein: CASSKGQGWSYEQYF. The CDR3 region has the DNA TGTGCCAGCAGTAAGGGACAGGGTTGGTCCTACGAGCAGTACTTC.

This chain's CDR3 is CASSVSGGYTGELFF. Here the CDR3 DNA reads TGTGCCAGCAGCGTTAGCGGGGGATACACCGGGGAGCTGTTTTTT. The chain links TRBV9 to TRBJ2-2; 9 bases fit TRBD2. The V and J ends lost 2 bases and 3 bases, in that order; junction bases with no gene match: 2. The CDR3 runs 15 residues. Per germline, CDR1 SGDLS and CDR2 YYNGEE.

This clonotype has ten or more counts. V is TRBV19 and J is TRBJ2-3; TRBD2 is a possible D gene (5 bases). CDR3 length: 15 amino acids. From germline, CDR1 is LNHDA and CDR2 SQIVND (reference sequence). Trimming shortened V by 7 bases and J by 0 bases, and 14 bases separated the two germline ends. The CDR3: CASTYAAGSTDTQYF. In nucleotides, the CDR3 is TGTGCCAGTACCTACGCCGCGGGCAGCACAGATACGCAGTATTTT.

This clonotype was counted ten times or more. CDR3 in DNA: TGCAGTGCTAGAGATTTGAGGGGGTCTCTATCTAGTGAAAAACTGTTTTTT. Translation gives CSARDLRGSLSSEKLFF. V gene TRBV20-1 combines with J gene TRBJ1-4; TRBD1 might be the D (6 bases). Germline V gives CDR1 DFQATT, CDR2 SNEGSKA (reference sequence). The CDR3 loop spans 17 amino acids. With 0 bases removed from V and 7 bases from J, the gap between germline ends came to 21 bases.

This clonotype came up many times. The CDR3 protein is CASSEDRIGKLFF. The CDR3 coding sequence is TGTGCCAGCAGTGAAGATAGGATTGGAAAACTGTTTTTT. This chain links TRBV6-1 with TRBJ1-4; D is ambiguous. CDR3 length equals 13 residues. CDR1 is MNHNS and CDR2 is SASEGT in the germline V gene. Trimming left V 1 base short and J 10 bases short, with 10 bases between.

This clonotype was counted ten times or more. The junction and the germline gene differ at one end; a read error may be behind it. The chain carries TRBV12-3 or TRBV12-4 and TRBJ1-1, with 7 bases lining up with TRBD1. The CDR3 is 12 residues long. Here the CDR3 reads CASSGGQRFRIF. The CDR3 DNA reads TGTGCCAGCAGCGGGGGACAGCGGTTTCGAATCTTT.

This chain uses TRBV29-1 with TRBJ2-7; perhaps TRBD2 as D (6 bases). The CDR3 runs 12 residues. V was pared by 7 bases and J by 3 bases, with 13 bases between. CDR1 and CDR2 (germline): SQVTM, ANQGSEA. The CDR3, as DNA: TGCAGCGCGGGGACTGCATACTACGAGCAGTACTTC. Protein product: CSAGTAYYEQYF.

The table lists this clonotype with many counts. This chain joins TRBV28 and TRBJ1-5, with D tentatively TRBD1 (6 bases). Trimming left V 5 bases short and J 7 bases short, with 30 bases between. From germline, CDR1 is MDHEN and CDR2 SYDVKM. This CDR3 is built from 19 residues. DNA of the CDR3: TGTGCCAGCAGTCCCCGTGCGCGACAGGCATTCTTCTCGCGGCAGCCCCAGCATTTT. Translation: CASSPRARQAFFSRQPQHF.

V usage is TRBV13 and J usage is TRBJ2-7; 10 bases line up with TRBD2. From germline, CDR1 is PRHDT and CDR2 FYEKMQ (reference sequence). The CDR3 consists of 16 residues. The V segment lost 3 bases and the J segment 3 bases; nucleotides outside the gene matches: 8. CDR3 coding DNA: TGTGCCAGCAGCTTTTATCTAGCGGGGGACCGCTACGAGCAGTACTTC. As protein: CASSFYLAGDRYEQYF.

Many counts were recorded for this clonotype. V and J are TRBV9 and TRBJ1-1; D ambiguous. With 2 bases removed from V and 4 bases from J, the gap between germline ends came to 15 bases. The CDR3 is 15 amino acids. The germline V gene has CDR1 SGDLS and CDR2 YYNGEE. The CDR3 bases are TGTGCCAGCAGCGTGAGTCCCGGTGAGGGCACTGAAGCTTTCTTT. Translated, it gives CASSVSPGEGTEAFF. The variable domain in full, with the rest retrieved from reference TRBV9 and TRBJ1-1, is DSGVTQTPKHLITATGQRVTLRCSPRSGDLSVYWYQQSLDQGLQFLIQYYNGEERAKGNILERFSAQQFPDLHSELNLSSLELGDSALYFCASSVSPGEGTEAFFGQGTRLTVV.

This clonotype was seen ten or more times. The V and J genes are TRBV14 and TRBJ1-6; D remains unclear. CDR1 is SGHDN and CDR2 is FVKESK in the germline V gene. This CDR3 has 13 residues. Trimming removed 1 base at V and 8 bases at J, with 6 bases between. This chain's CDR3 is CASSQVFHSPLHF. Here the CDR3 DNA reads TGTGCCAGCAGCCAAGTGTTTCATTCACCCCTCCACTTT.

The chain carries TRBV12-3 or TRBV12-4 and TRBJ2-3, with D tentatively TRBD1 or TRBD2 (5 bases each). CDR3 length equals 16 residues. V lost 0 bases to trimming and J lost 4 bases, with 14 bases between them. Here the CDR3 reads CASSLAPGQGADTQYF. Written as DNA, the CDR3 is TGTGCCAGCAGTTTAGCGCCGGGGCAGGGTGCAGATACGCAGTATTTT.

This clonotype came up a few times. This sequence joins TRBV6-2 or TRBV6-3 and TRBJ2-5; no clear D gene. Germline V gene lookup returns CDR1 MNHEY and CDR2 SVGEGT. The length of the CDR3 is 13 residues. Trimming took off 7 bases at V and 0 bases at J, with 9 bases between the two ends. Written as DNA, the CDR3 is TGTGCCAGCAAAGCTAGGCACCAAGAGACCCAGTACTTC. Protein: CASKARHQETQYF.

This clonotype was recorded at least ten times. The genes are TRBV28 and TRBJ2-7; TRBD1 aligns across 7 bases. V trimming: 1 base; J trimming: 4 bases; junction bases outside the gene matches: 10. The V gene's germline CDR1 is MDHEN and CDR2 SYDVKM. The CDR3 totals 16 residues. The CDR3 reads CASSLFTGDIWYEQYF. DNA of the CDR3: TGTGCCAGCAGTTTATTTACAGGGGATATTTGGTACGAGCAGTACTTC.

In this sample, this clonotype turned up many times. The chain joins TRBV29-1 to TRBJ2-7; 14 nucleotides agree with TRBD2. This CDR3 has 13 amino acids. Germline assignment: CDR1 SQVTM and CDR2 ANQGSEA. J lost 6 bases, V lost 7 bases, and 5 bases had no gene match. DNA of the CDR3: TGCAGCGCCGGGACTAGCGGGAGTGGCGAGCAGTACTTC. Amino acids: CSAGTSGSGEQYF.

The DNA for the CDR3 is TGCGCCAGCAGCGCCCAAGGCGTTTTGGGCACAGATACGCAGTATTTT. Translating it yields CASSAQGVLGTDTQYF. The V gene is TRBV5-1, the J gene TRBJ2-3; D remains unclear. Germline V gene lookup returns CDR1 SGHRS and CDR2 YFSETQ. V was trimmed by 4 bases and J by 1 base, leaving 16 bases between them. This CDR3 spans 16 amino acids.